One sample yielded the 32 T cell receptor beta chains listed below, sequenced in a study of shared clonotypes between healthy human individuals. Sequencing was performed with immunoSEQ multiplex PCR; in TCRdb, only in-frame clones are kept and a portion is missing. The sample has over 1.5 million clones; approximately 98% are singletons. The specimen was naive CD4+ T cells sorted from blood. Indicated subset: CD45RA+ positively selected. The receptors come from a man under 40 in good health.

A word on this clone: The same CDR3 arises from other DNA sequences in this sample as well. The chain combines TRBV25-1 with TRBJ1-2, with 10 bases identical to TRBD1. Germline V gene data show CDR1 as MGHDK and CDR2 as SYGVNS. J lost 5 bases, V lost 6 bases, and 6 bases had no gene match. CDR3 length: 14 amino acids. Written as DNA, the CDR3 is TGTGCCAGCAGGGGGGACAGGGGCGGGTATGGCTACACCTTC. It specifies CASRGDRGGYGYTF.

The V and J genes are TRBV5-1 and TRBJ2-7; the match to TRBD2 covers 12 bases. CDR1 is SGHRS and CDR2 is YFSETQ in the germline V gene. This CDR3 comprises 17 residues. J lost 5 bases, V lost 4 bases, and 13 bases had no gene match. CDR3 amino acids: CASSNGPRLAGVDEQYF. CDR3 in DNA: TGCGCCAGCAGCAACGGACCAAGACTAGCGGGAGTAGACGAGCAGTACTTC.

This chain links TRBV10-3 with TRBJ1-1, with a possible D match to TRBD1 (5 bases). The V gene's germline CDR1 is ENHRY and CDR2 SYGVKD. The CDR3 runs 15 residues. Deletions cut 6 bases from V and 2 bases from J, with 16 bases between. CDR3 nucleotides: TGTGCCATCAGGGACCTTCTGACAGTAAACACTGAAGCTTTCTTT. It is translated as CAIRDLLTVNTEAFF.

This clone was observed once. The chain couples TRBV5-1 to TRBJ2-1; D not certain. Trimming took off 0 bases at V and 0 bases at J, with 13 bases between the two ends. The CDR3 loop spans 17 amino acids. CDR1 SGHRS and CDR2 YFSETQ come from the germline V gene. The CDR3 sequence: CASSLGVLASSYNEQFF. DNA for the CDR3: TGCGCCAGCAGCTTGGGGGTTCTGGCTAGCTCCTACAATGAGCAGTTCTTC.

This chain connects TRBV6-5 to TRBJ2-7; 12 bases map to TRBD1. CDR1 is MNHEY and CDR2 is SVGAGI in the germline V gene. The CDR3 is made up of 16 amino acids. After removal of 0 bases from V and 3 bases from J, the junction contained 3 bases not matched to a gene. CDR3 in DNA: TGTGCCAGCAGTTACTCCGGGACAGGGGGCCTCTACGAGCAGTACTTC. Residues: CASSYSGTGGLYEQYF.

The CDR3, as DNA: TGTGCCAAAACCTTAGATGTGGAGACCCAGTACTTC. Its protein product is CAKTLDVETQYF. The chain recombines TRBV2 with TRBJ2-5; D gene unclear. The V gene lost 10 bases and the J gene lost 5 bases, with 14 bases spanning the gap. The CDR3 contains 12 residues. Germline values: CDR1 SNHLY, CDR2 FYNNEI.

V is TRBV9 and J is TRBJ1-3; unclear D gene. The germline V gene has CDR1 SGDLS and CDR2 YYNGEE. This CDR3 has 15 amino acids. The germline V and J ends were trimmed by 0 bases and 0 bases, with 7 bases remaining between them. CDR3 in DNA: TGTGCCAGCAGCGTAGCCCCGTTCTCTGGAAACACCATATATTTT. Amino acids: CASSVAPFSGNTIYF.

The J gene is TRBJ1-2, the V gene TRBV5-4; no definite D call. This CDR3 comprises 13 residues. The V gene lost 4 bases and the J gene lost 2 bases, with 9 bases spanning the gap. Germline V gives CDR1 SGHNT, CDR2 YYREEE (reference sequence). In DNA, the CDR3 is TGTGCCAGCAGCGCCACGCTAAACTATGGCTACACCTTC. It translates to CASSATLNYGYTF.

The chain carries TRBV5-4 and TRBJ2-1, with TRBD2 identical over 11 bases. V gave up 4 bases and J gave up 8 bases; unmatched junction bases: 20. In germline, CDR1 is SGHNT, CDR2 YYREEE (reference sequence). CDR3 length equals 19 residues. As DNA, the CDR3 is TGTGCCAGCAGCACGCAGAGAACTAGCGGGAGCTTTAGCGCCTATGAGCAGTTCTTC. Translating it yields CASSTQRTSGSFSAYEQFF.

The chain employs TRBV25-1 and TRBJ1-1, with D hard to call. Germline values: CDR1 MGHDK, CDR2 SYGVNS. The V end was cut by 4 bases, the J end by 1 base, with 13 bases between. The CDR3 has 15 residues. The CDR3 nucleotides read TGTGCCAGCAGTGTCTCTATAGTAGGGAACACTGAAGCTTTCTTT. Protein: CASSVSIVGNTEAFF.

The chain uses TRBV27 and TRBJ2-5, with 7 positions matching TRBD2. The CDR3 is 13 amino acids. V was clipped by 6 bases and J by 2 bases; unmatched bases: 3. The germline V gene has CDR1 MNHEY and CDR2 SMNVEV (reference sequence). The CDR3, as DNA: TGTGCCAGCAGCAAAGCGGGGCAAGAGACCCAGTACTTC. Protein: CASSKAGQETQYF.

V gene TRBV20-1 combines with J gene TRBJ2-7; D might be TRBD2 (5 bases). The V gene lost 4 bases and the J gene lost 6 bases, with 10 bases spanning the gap. Germline lookup yields CDR1 DFQATT and CDR2 SNEGSKA (reference sequence). This CDR3 has 11 residues. The CDR3 here is CSATGVLEQYF. CDR3 bases: TGCAGTGCTACCGGGGTGCTCGAGCAGTACTTC.

The chain has TRBV6-6 and TRBJ2-4; TRBD2 might be the D (5 bases). The V and J ends lost 6 bases and 8 bases respectively, with 14 bases between them. This CDR3 has 13 residues. CDR1 and CDR2 (germline): MNHNY, SVGAGI (reference sequence). The DNA for the CDR3 is TGTGCCAGCAGCCCCGGGGTGGGGTACATTCAGTACTTC. Translating gives CASSPGVGYIQYF.

The V gene is TRBV7-3, the J gene TRBJ2-3; no clear D gene. Per the germline V gene, CDR1 is SGHTA and CDR2 is FQGTGA. The CDR3 consists of 14 residues. V lost 4 bases to trimming and J lost 1 base, with 9 bases between them. This CDR3 reads CASSWSGGTDTQYF. DNA for the CDR3: TGTGCCAGCAGCTGGAGTGGAGGCACAGATACGCAGTATTTT.

The chain combines TRBV5-1 with TRBJ2-2; 9 bases align to TRBD1. Germline values: CDR1 SGHRS, CDR2 YFSETQ. V trimming: 1 base; J trimming: 5 bases; junction bases outside the gene matches: 3. CDR3 size: 15 residues. The CDR3 DNA sequence: TGCGCCAGCAGCTTGCGTGACAGGGGGACCGGGGAGCTGTTTTTT. This codes for CASSLRDRGTGELFF.

The chain's CDR3 is CASSPQRDTQYF. For the CDR3, the DNA is TGTGCCAGTAGTCCCCAGCGAGATACGCAGTATTTT. This chain joins TRBV19 and TRBJ2-3, with D unclear. The CDR3 length is 12 residues. With 5 bases removed from V and 5 bases from J, the gap between germline ends came to 8 bases. Germline V gene sequence: CDR1 LNHDA, CDR2 SQIVND (reference sequence).

V usage is TRBV27 and J usage is TRBJ2-7, with 10 nucleotides matching TRBD1. The V and J ends lost 5 bases and 7 bases, in that order; junction bases with no gene match: 8. CDR1 and CDR2 from the germline V gene are MNHEY and SMNVEV (reference sequence). This CDR3 has 14 amino acids. DNA of the CDR3: TGTGCCAGCAGTAAGAGACAGGGGGCCGAGGAGCAGTACTTC. This translates into CASSKRQGAEEQYF.

The genes are TRBV5-4 and TRBJ1-4, with D maybe TRBD1 (5 bases). Germline loops: CDR1 SGHNT, CDR2 YYREEE (reference sequence). The V and J ends lost 3 bases and 7 bases respectively, with 19 bases between them. This CDR3 spans 16 amino acids. The CDR3 coding sequence is TGTGCCAGCAGCTCCCGGGACGCCCGGGCAGGTGAAAAACTGTTTTTT. Amino acid sequence: CASSSRDARAGEKLFF.

The chain combines TRBV21-1 with TRBJ2-3; the D call of TRBD2 is as the table states it, not checked on the DNA. TRBV21-1 corresponds to a pseudogene. This CDR3 contains 19 residues. The CDR3 sequence is CASSKETSGRAMRTDTQYF. The CDR3 bases are TGTGCCAGCAGCAAAGAAACTAGCGGGAGGGCCATGAGAACAGATACGCAGTATTTT.

This sequence joins TRBV7-3 and TRBJ2-5, with a possible D match to TRBD2 (5 bases). The CDR3 runs to 13 residues. Per the germline V gene, CDR1 is SGHTA and CDR2 is FQGTGA. Deletions cut 5 bases from V and 2 bases from J, with 9 bases between. Here the CDR3 reads CASSPPGQETQYF. CDR3 nucleotide sequence: TGTGCCAGCAGCCCGCCGGGACAAGAGACCCAGTACTTC.

This clone was counted a single time. This chain connects TRBV10-2 to TRBJ2-2; 7 bases are shared with TRBD2. Trimming took 8 bases from V and 0 from J; bases not matched to a gene: 3. This CDR3 spans 14 amino acids. The germline gives CDR1 WSHSY, CDR2 SAAADI. The CDR3: CASGLAANTGELFF. The CDR3 DNA follows: TGCGCCAGCGGGCTAGCGGCGAACACCGGGGAGCTGTTTTTT.

This clone was observed a single time. This chain links TRBV5-6 with TRBJ2-3; D possibly corresponds to TRBD1 (5 bases). The CDR3 length is 15 residues. Trimming removed 1 base at V and 0 bases at J, with 9 bases between. CDR1 is SGHDT, CDR2 YYEEEE, per germline. The CDR3 DNA reads TGTGCCAGCAGCTTGTGGACAAAGAGCACAGATACGCAGTATTTT. The encoded protein is CASSLWTKSTDTQYF.

V is TRBV5-1 and J is TRBJ2-3; 12 bases align to TRBD2. The CDR3 contains 18 residues. V gave up 2 bases and J gave up 2 bases; unmatched junction bases: 9. Germline CDR1 is SGHRS and CDR2 is YFSETQ. DNA for the CDR3: TGCGCCAGCAGCTTAATTGGGCTAGCGGGAGGGCCCACAGATACGCAGTATTTT. Protein sequence: CASSLIGLAGGPTDTQYF.

This chain joins TRBV11-2 and TRBJ2-7; no clear D gene. The length of the CDR3 is 12 residues. V shed 5 bases and J shed 4 bases, with 9 bases lying between them. Germline V gene lookup returns CDR1 SGHAT and CDR2 FQNNGV. The CDR3 loop reads CASSQAWYEQYF. The CDR3 DNA follows: TGTGCCAGCAGCCAAGCATGGTACGAGCAGTACTTC.

This clone occurred once. The chain recombines TRBV7-6 with TRBJ2-5, with 7 bases identical to TRBD2. Germline CDR1 reads SGHVS; CDR2 reads FNYEAQ. J lost 2 bases, V lost 3 bases, and 12 bases had no gene match. The CDR3 length is 17 residues. The CDR3 sequence is CASSFYRRTRFQETQYF. CDR3 nucleotides: TGTGCCAGCAGCTTTTACCGGAGGACTAGGTTTCAAGAGACCCAGTACTTC.

The chain links TRBV2 to TRBJ1-5; D is unresolved. CDR3 length: 15 amino acids. V gave up 7 bases and J gave up 5 bases, with 18 bases separating them. Per germline, CDR1 SNHLY and CDR2 FYNNEI. CDR3 coding DNA: TGTGCCAGCATTGGAGATTCCGGAGAGGATCAGCCCCAGCATTTT. It codes for CASIGDSGEDQPQHF.

The chain uses TRBV5-5 and TRBJ2-5; D gene ambiguous. Trimming removed 5 bases from V and 7 bases from J, with 21 bases in between. The germline V gene encodes CDR1 SGHKS and CDR2 YYEKEE (reference sequence). CDR3 length: 15 amino acids. In DNA form, the CDR3 reads TGTGCCAGCAGTCCCGGCCCCGGACCCCTGGGGACCCAGTACTTC. Protein product: CASSPGPGPLGTQYF. Drawing the rest from reference TRBV5-5 and TRBJ2-5, the complete variable domain is DAGVTQSPTHLIKTRGQQVTLRCSPISGHKSVSWYQQVLGQGPQFIFQYYEKEERGRGNFPDRFSARQFPNYSSELNVNALLLGDSALYLCASSPGPGPLGTQYFGPGTRLLVL.

The genes are TRBV5-8 and TRBJ1-5; no reliable D call. V lost 0 bases, J lost 2 bases, and 9 bases lay in between. The CDR3 spans 15 residues. Germline loops: CDR1 SGHTS, CDR2 YDEGEE. As DNA, the CDR3 is TGTGCCAGCAGCTTGGGGGTTTTCGGCAATCAGCCCCAGCATTTT. Encoded protein: CASSLGVFGNQPQHF.

This clone was recorded once. The chain uses TRBV4-1 and TRBJ2-2, with 11 bases that match TRBD2. Per germline, CDR1 MGHRA and CDR2 YSYEKL. The CDR3 is 18 residues long. With V trimmed by 1 base and J by 7 bases, 11 bases remained unmatched. CDR3 amino acids: CASSQAQLAGVFGGELFF. The CDR3 DNA is TGCGCCAGCAGCCAAGCTCAACTAGCGGGAGTATTTGGCGGGGAGCTGTTTTTT.

The V and J genes are TRBV4-3 and TRBJ1-5; D remains unclear. CDR1 LGHNA and CDR2 YSLEER come from the germline V gene. V lost 0 bases, J lost 0 bases, and 12 bases lay in between. This CDR3 is built from 17 residues. CDR3 nucleotides: TGCGCCAGCAGCCAAGACCCTCATATCTATAGCAATCAGCCCCAGCATTTT. This translates into CASSQDPHIYSNQPQHF.

The chain is built from TRBV28 and TRBJ1-2, with 9 bases identical to TRBD1. Germline CDR1 and CDR2: MDHEN and SYDVKM. V trimming: 2 bases; J trimming: 4 bases; junction bases outside the gene matches: 14. CDR3 length: 18 amino acids. In nucleotides, the CDR3 is TGTGCCAGCAGTTTACCCCGGGACAGGGTGGAATTTGGCTATGGCTACACCTTC. Translated: CASSLPRDRVEFGYGYTF.

V is TRBV9 and J is TRBJ1-5; 7 bases agree with TRBD1. V lost 2 bases to trimming and J lost 4 bases; unmatched junction nucleotides: 6. The CDR3 runs to 15 residues. From germline, CDR1 is SGDLS and CDR2 YYNGEE. The CDR3 DNA reads as TGTGCCAGCAGCGTCACGGAGGGGGCGAATCAGCCCCAGCATTTT. Translating gives CASSVTEGANQPQHF. Filled out from reference TRBV9 and TRBJ1-5, the complete variable domain reads DSGVTQTPKHLITATGQRVTLRCSPRSGDLSVYWYQQSLDQGLQFLIQYYNGEERAKGNILERFSAQQFPDLHSELNLSSLELGDSALYFCASSVTEGANQPQHFGDGTRLSIL.